Reported below is one T cell receptor beta chain. This entry comes from a study of monozygotic twins with inflammatory bowel disease. The CDR3 contains 17 residues. Per-sample cDNA came from eight separate reactions. Molecular identifiers with 6-nucleotide sample barcodes were added during cDNA synthesis via template switching. TCRdb reprocessed the 5' RACE reads; each CDR3 protein has one entry and no DNA is given. This listing includes about 330,000 distinct CDR3 sequences. The sample was blood. This sequence originates from a human donor with ulcerative colitis or Crohn's disease, or a healthy co-twin of an affected twin (not recorded which). V and J are TRBV12-3 or TRBV12-4 and TRBJ2-1; TCRdb gives TRBD2 as the D gene, but with no DNA this cannot be confirmed. The CDR3 loop reads CASSSTSGGPRYNEQFF.